This T cell receptor beta chain was recorded in a study of blood T cell repertoires in COVID-19. Study-level information: Samples representing acute and convalescent COVID-19 were sourced from the United States, Italy and Spain. PBMCs, B-cell-depleted T cells, or T cells were the source of the cDNA or gDNA that made up the material.

Authors' processing steps: Reference gene primer amplification gave nucleated cell count estimates. TCRdb's copy holds only in-frame clones and misses some; the assay was immunoSEQ multiplex PCR. That table furnishes V, J and clone size, whereas the DNA furnished D and trimming. Of about 65,000 clones listed, 80% to 90% are singletons. This TCR derives from a man at least 80 years old with acute or convalescent COVID-19. The material sequenced was peripheral blood.

The DNA for the CDR3 is TGTGCCAGCAGACAGGGGGCTAGCACAGATACGCAGTATTTT. Translated, it gives CASRQGASTDTQYF. The chain combines TRBV2 with TRBJ2-3, with 9 positions matching TRBD1. The germline V gene encodes CDR1 SNHLY and CDR2 FYNNEI. The ends lost 6 bases at V and 0 bases at J; junction bases unmatched: 1. This CDR3 is 14 amino acids long.